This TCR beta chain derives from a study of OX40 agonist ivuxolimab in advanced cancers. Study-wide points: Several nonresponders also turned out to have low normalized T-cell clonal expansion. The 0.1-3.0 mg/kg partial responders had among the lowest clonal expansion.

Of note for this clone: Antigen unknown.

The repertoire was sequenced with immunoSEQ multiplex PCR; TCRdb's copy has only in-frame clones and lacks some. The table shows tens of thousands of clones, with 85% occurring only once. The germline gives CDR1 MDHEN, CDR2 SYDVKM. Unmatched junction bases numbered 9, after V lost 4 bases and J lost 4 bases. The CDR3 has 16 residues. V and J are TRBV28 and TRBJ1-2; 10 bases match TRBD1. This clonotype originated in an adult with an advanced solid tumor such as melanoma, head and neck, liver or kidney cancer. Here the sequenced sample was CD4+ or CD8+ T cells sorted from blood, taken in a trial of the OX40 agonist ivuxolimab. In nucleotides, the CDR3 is TGTGCCAGCAGTTATTCCAGGACAGGGGGGACCTATGGCTACACCTTC. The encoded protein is CASSYSRTGGTYGYTF.